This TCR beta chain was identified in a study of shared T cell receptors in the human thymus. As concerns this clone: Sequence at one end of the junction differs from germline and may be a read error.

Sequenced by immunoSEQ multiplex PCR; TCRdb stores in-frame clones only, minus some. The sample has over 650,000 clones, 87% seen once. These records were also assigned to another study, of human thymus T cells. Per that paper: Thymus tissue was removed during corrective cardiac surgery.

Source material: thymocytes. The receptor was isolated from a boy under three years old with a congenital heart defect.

The CDR3 DNA is TGTGCCAGCAGTGATAACAGGGGGCGCGGGGACTTC. Translating it yields CASSDNRGRGDF. V and J are TRBV6-1 and TRBJ2-7, with 9 nucleotides matching TRBD1. The CDR3 spans 12 residues. Germline V gene data show CDR1 as MNHNS and CDR2 as SASEGT.